The 21 T cell receptor beta chains listed next were all sequenced from one sample in a study of shared clonotypes between healthy human individuals. The repertoire was sequenced with immunoSEQ multiplex PCR; TCRdb's copy has only in-frame clones and lacks some. The sample includes 1 million to 1.2 million clones, approximately 75% of them seen just once. The sample comprised memory CD4+ T cells from PBMCs. Sample subset: CD45RA-negative fraction. The receptors shown here come from a man between 18 and 35 years old in good health. Some clones in this sample may be carry-over from other donors' samples.

The rearrangement uses TRBV7-2 and TRBJ1-2; the D is unclear. CDR1 SGHTA and CDR2 FQGNSA come from the germline V gene. This CDR3 contains 14 residues. V was trimmed by 0 bases and J by 2 bases, leaving 7 bases between them. The CDR3 coding sequence is TGTGCCAGCAGCTTAGCAATAGGGAACTATGGCTACACCTTC. Encoded protein: CASSLAIGNYGYTF.

The chain carries TRBV5-1 and TRBJ2-7; TRBD2 matches at 11 bases. The CDR3 sequence is 14 residues long. Germline CDR1 SGHRS, CDR2 YFSETQ. V shed 6 bases, J shed 2 bases, and the junction held 4 bases outside the gene matches. The CDR3 nucleotides read TGCGCCAGCACCAGGACTAGCGGGCCCTACGAGCAGTACTTC. Its protein is CASTRTSGPYEQYF.

This sequence joins TRBV5-1 and TRBJ2-6, with D perhaps matching TRBD2 (5 bases). Per germline, CDR1 SGHRS and CDR2 YFSETQ. The CDR3 is 17 amino acids. The V and J ends lost 1 base and 0 bases respectively, with 11 bases between them. CDR3 region: CASSLYGLTSGANVLTF. The CDR3 coding sequence is TGCGCCAGCAGCTTGTATGGACTCACCTCTGGGGCCAACGTCCTGACTTTC.

V gene TRBV7-9 combines with J gene TRBJ2-6; D is uncertain. Between the trimmed V and J ends, which lost 5 bases and 4 bases, there was a span of 15 bases. CDR1 and CDR2 from the germline V gene are SEHNR and FQNEAQ (reference sequence). The CDR3 is 16 residues long. This chain's CDR3 is CASSPPMRRGANVLTF. In DNA, the CDR3 is TGTGCCAGCAGCCCGCCTATGAGGCGAGGGGCCAACGTCCTGACTTTC.

V usage is TRBV30 and J usage is TRBJ2-5; a weak D match, TRBD1 (6 bases). This CDR3 is built from 14 residues. Looked up from germline, CDR1 is GTSNPN and CDR2 is SVGIG (reference sequence). Trimming left V 2 bases short and J 2 bases short, with 12 bases between. As DNA, the CDR3 is TGTGCCTGGAGTAGGGGACACCCTCAAGAGACCCAGTACTTC. This sequence encodes CAWSRGHPQETQYF.

The chain joins TRBV7-2 to TRBJ2-7; 9 bases align to TRBD2. In germline, CDR1 is SGHTA, CDR2 FQGNSA. The CDR3 consists of 18 residues. Germline trimming cut 0 bases from V and 4 bases from J; bases unmatched to any gene: 13. The CDR3 region is CASSLAASRGLALYEQYF. The CDR3 DNA reads as TGTGCCAGCAGCTTAGCTGCATCGCGGGGACTAGCCCTATACGAGCAGTACTTC. The whole variable domain, remainder taken from reference TRBV7-2 and TRBJ2-7, is GAGVSQSPSNKVTEKGKDVELRCDPISGHTALYWYRQSLGQGLEFLIYFQGNSAPDKSGLPSDRFSAERTGGSVSTLTIQRTQQEDSAVYLCASSLAASRGLALYEQYFGPGTRLTVT.

The V and J genes are TRBV30 and TRBJ2-1; 8 bases are shared with TRBD2. There are 15 residues in the CDR3. Trimming took 3 bases from V and 6 from J; bases not matched to a gene: 10. Germline lookup yields CDR1 GTSNPN and CDR2 SVGIG (reference sequence). For the CDR3, the DNA is TGTGCCTGGAGCCCGTTCGGGACTAGTGCCAATGAGCAGTTCTTC. Amino acid sequence: CAWSPFGTSANEQFF. The variable domain in full, completed from reference TRBV30 and TRBJ2-1, reads SQTIHQWPATLVQPVGSPLSLECTVEGTSNPNLYWYRQAAGRGLQLLFYSVGIGQISSEVPQNLSASRPQDRQFILSSKKLLLSDSGFYLCAWSPFGTSANEQFFGPGTRLTVL.

The gene calls are TRBV2 and TRBJ2-6; D gene uncertain. V lost 10 bases and J 0 bases, leaving 1 base between the germline ends. CDR1 is SNHLY, CDR2 FYNNEI, per germline. This CDR3 is 11 amino acids long. The CDR3 DNA reads TGTGCCACCTCTGGGGCCAACGTCCTGACTTTC. Protein sequence: CATSGANVLTF.

The V and J genes are TRBV15 and TRBJ2-2; D not certain. The CDR3 loop spans 14 amino acids. CDR1 is LNHNV and CDR2 is YYDKDF in the germline V gene (reference sequence). V was cut by 0 bases and J by 6 bases, with 8 bases left in between. CDR3 amino acids: CATSRDPRAGELFF. CDR3 in DNA: TGTGCCACCAGCAGAGATCCCCGGGCCGGGGAGCTGTTTTTT.

The V call is TRBV28, the J call TRBJ1-5; no clear D. The CDR3 has 17 residues. CDR1 is MDHEN, CDR2 SYDVKM, per germline. V dropped 10 bases and J dropped 0 bases, with 22 bases sitting between them. CDR3 bases: TGTGCCACCCTGACAAACGTGGCAGAGCATAGCAATCAGCCCCAGCATTTT. Translated, it gives CATLTNVAEHSNQPQHF.

The gene calls are TRBV7-6 and TRBJ2-1; TRBD1 agrees at 8 bases. Germline CDR1 and CDR2: SGHVS and FNYEAQ. With 2 bases clipped from V and 5 bases from J, the junction kept 8 bases outside the gene matches. The CDR3 is made up of 16 amino acids. The CDR3 sequence: CASSLRGTGGHNEQFF. CDR3 nucleotide sequence: TGTGCCAGCAGCTTAAGGGGGACAGGCGGCCACAATGAGCAGTTCTTC.

The rearrangement uses TRBV5-4 and TRBJ2-4; 9 positions match TRBD1. The CDR3 loop spans 13 amino acids. Germline V gene lookup returns CDR1 SGHNT and CDR2 YYREEE (reference sequence). J gave up 5 bases and V 4 bases, and 1 base lay outside the gene matches. Here the CDR3 reads CASSRQGENIQYF. As DNA, the CDR3 is TGTGCCAGCAGCCGACAGGGGGAAAACATTCAGTACTTC.

The chain uses TRBV2 and TRBJ2-3; no firm D call. Germline V gene lookup returns CDR1 SNHLY and CDR2 FYNNEI. The length of the CDR3 is 13 residues. Trimming pared 3 bases from V and 6 bases from J, leaving 10 bases between. This chain's CDR3 is CASSEDRSDTQYF. DNA of the CDR3: TGTGCCAGCAGTGAGGATCGGTCTGATACGCAGTATTTT.

This clone came up a few times. The CDR3: CASSQSGLAGVSDTQYF. The CDR3 coding sequence is TGCGCCAGCAGCCAATCGGGACTAGCGGGAGTGTCAGATACGCAGTATTTT. This chain links TRBV4-1 with TRBJ2-3; 14 bases align to TRBD2. Germline loops: CDR1 MGHRA, CDR2 YSYEKL. J lost 4 bases, V lost 2 bases, and 5 bases had no gene match. This CDR3 is built from 17 residues.

A few counts support this clone. The chain combines TRBV7-9 with TRBJ2-7, with TRBD1 identical over 8 bases. The junction had 5 bases not matched to a gene; V was cut back by 4 bases and J by 0 bases. The CDR3 is made up of 15 amino acids. Germline V CDR1 and CDR2: SEHNR, FQNEAQ (reference sequence). CDR3 region: CASSYGTGGSYEQYF. DNA of the CDR3: TGTGCCAGCAGCTACGGGACAGGCGGCTCCTACGAGCAGTACTTC.

The genes are TRBV2 and TRBJ2-7, with no clear D. V was cut by 8 bases and J by 3 bases, with 8 bases left in between. This CDR3 has 11 amino acids. Germline assignment: CDR1 SNHLY and CDR2 FYNNEI. The CDR3 here is CASVYGYEQYF. DNA of the CDR3: TGTGCCAGCGTTTACGGCTACGAGCAGTACTTC.

CDR3 in DNA: TGTGCCAGCAGCCCTCGAAAAACTAGCGGGAAGGACAATGAGCAGTTCTTC. It codes for CASSPRKTSGKDNEQFF. The chain is built from TRBV7-2 and TRBJ2-1; 10 positions agree with TRBD2. The CDR3 consists of 17 residues. Germline CDR1 and CDR2: SGHTA and FQGNSA. V was clipped by 5 bases and J by 5 bases; unmatched bases: 12.

Worth noting for this clone: This CDR3 is also generated by other DNA sequences in the sample. This chain joins TRBV7-9 and TRBJ1-1, with D uncertain. The germline CDR1 and CDR2 sequences are SEHNR and FQNEAQ (reference sequence). CDR3 size: 16 residues. Trimming stripped 1 base from V and 4 bases from J, with 16 bases between. Here the CDR3 DNA reads TGTGCCAGCAGCTTAGGTGCCGGGGAAAAAGTCACTGAAGCTTTCTTT. It is translated as CASSLGAGEKVTEAFF.

The chain links TRBV7-3 to TRBJ2-7, with 11 bases aligning to TRBD2. V lost 5 bases, J lost 0 bases, and 21 bases stayed unmatched. CDR1 is SGHTA and CDR2 is FQGTGA in the germline V gene. The CDR3 is made up of 21 amino acids. The CDR3 DNA reads as TGTGCCAGCAGCCCAGACAGGGTTGGACTAGCGGGCGAACCGCCCTCCTACGAGCAGTACTTC. Translating it yields CASSPDRVGLAGEPPSYEQYF.

The genes are TRBV5-1 and TRBJ2-7, with 11 bases matching TRBD2. V trimming: 4 bases; J trimming: 2 bases; junction bases outside the gene matches: 11. Germline CDR1 reads SGHRS; CDR2 reads YFSETQ. This CDR3 region has 17 residues. CDR3 bases: TGCGCCAGCAGCCTCCACCGGACTAGCGGGTCCCCCTACGAGCAGTACTTC. This codes for CASSLHRTSGSPYEQYF.

In DNA form, the CDR3 reads TGTGCCAGCAGTTTACAAGTGGGCAGGGGGGGCCATGAGCAGTTCTTC. This gives the protein CASSLQVGRGGHEQFF. The rearrangement joins TRBV27 to TRBJ2-1; D is tentatively TRBD1 or TRBD2 (7 bases each). The CDR3 totals 16 residues. From germline, CDR1 is MNHEY and CDR2 SMNVEV (reference sequence). The germline V and J ends were trimmed by 2 bases and 8 bases, with 19 bases remaining between them.